This T cell receptor (beta chain) derives from a study of blood T cell repertoires in COVID-19 (dated by TCRdb to about 2020). Background on the whole study: Collaborator samples came from the United States, Italy and Spain and covered acute and convalescent phases of COVID-19. HLA class I and class II types, where available, came from metadata supplied by the sample provider rather than from assay-based typing. The sample metadata nearly always contained a de-identified subject ID, COVID-19 status, age in years and sex. The material from the prospective study consisted of cDNA or gDNA derived from T cells, B-cell-depleted T cells, or PBMCs. The samples were drawn from two sources: the first 160 participants of the ongoing ImmuneRACE study, and 1,200 or so subjects contributed by 6 global collaborators. The repertoires were made available in a free public database intended to serve as a resource for research on the immune response to SARS-CoV-2. The dataset comprised deeply sampled blood TCRbeta repertoires from subjects exposed to, actively infected with, or recovered from COVID-19.

TCRbeta CDR3 regions were amplified from genomic DNA using the immunoSEQ Assay, a bias-controlled multiplex PCR. The authors' analysis ran thus. The number of nucleated cells in each sample was estimated from the amplification of reference gene primers within the assay. Sequence reads were collapsed and filtered to measure the absolute abundance of every unique TCRbeta CDR3 rearrangement. Productive Simpson clonality was computed per sample as the square root of Simpson's diversity index over productive rearrangements. TCRdb retrieved this table from immuneACCESS and kept in-frame rearrangements only. Not all clones are present; in checked studies, unresolved V genes account for under half, and no reason is known for the remainder. The V and J calls and clone size come from that table; D and trimming were worked out from the DNA. Within this sample are 500,000 or so clones, with roughly nine tenths of them counted one time only. 0.7% of the sample rests with the top ten.

Findings and caveats that apply to the study as a whole: How much clinical and demographic metadata was included differed by source and by participant, and the metadata was provided uncurated.

To note about this clone: Its cognate antigen has yet to be identified. Base qualities are not at hand, and no much larger clone is one base apart.

Taken from cysteine to phenylalanine, the CDR3 has 14 residues. The kept DNA is CDR3 alone, 42 bases in frame from the first base. As encoded in the germline V gene, CDR1 is MDHEN while CDR2 is SYDVKM. V sheds 5 bases and J sheds 4 bases, leaving 14 bases between their ends. Enrolling through a virtual design, the prospective study's participants ranged in age from about 18 to 89 years and lived across around 25 United States geographic areas. In the prospective study, cohorts were assigned on the basis of participant-reported clinical history obtained from a screening survey and a study questionnaire. Recovered participants in ImmuneRACE Cohort 3 were defined by two consecutive negative NP/OP PCR tests, clearance by a healthcare professional, or resolution of symptoms. Mobile phlebotomists in the prospective study collected whole blood, serum and a nasopharyngeal or oropharyngeal swab from every participant. Over a roughly two-month period, participants in the prospective study had the option of providing additional blood draws and questionnaires. Before DNA extraction, blood samples from the prospective study were shipped at room temperature or frozen.

The chain was built from TRBV28 and TRBJ1-2; no D gene is confidently identified. This sequence was found in a woman aged 18-30 years who had recovered from COVID-19. The sample taken for sequencing was PBMCs or T cells enriched from blood (not recorded which). The nucleotide sequence is given as TGTGCCAGCAGTACCCTCGACAAGGCCTATGGCTACACCTTC. The encoded protein is CASSTLDKAYGYTF.